The clone carrying this T cell receptor beta chain was observed at least ten times. The antigen is undetermined. CDR3 size: 13 residues. The germline V gene has CDR1 SGHTA and CDR2 FQGNSA. V lost 3 bases and J lost 2, with 7 bases in between. This specimen comes from a study of T cell repertoires in cytomegalovirus infection. Study details: Both a matching HLA type and CMV infection were indicated by public TCR beta signatures.

Overall study findings and caveats: The response measured ex vivo was dominated by TCR beta clonotypes (HLA-C-restricted and CMV-specific).

TCRdb redid the calling of the reads with MiXCR, one entry per CDR3 protein. The repertoire holds around 740,000 distinct CDR3 sequences, with 35% as singletons. The sample was PBMCs. J is TRBJ1-2 and V is TRBV7-2; unclear D gene. This clonotype was sampled from a human donor in good health (CMV status not recorded). Some clones in this sample may be carry-over from other donors' samples. The chain's CDR3 is CASSFTPNYGYTF. The CDR3 DNA reads as TGTGCCAGCAGCTTCACCCCAAACTATGGCTACACCTTC.